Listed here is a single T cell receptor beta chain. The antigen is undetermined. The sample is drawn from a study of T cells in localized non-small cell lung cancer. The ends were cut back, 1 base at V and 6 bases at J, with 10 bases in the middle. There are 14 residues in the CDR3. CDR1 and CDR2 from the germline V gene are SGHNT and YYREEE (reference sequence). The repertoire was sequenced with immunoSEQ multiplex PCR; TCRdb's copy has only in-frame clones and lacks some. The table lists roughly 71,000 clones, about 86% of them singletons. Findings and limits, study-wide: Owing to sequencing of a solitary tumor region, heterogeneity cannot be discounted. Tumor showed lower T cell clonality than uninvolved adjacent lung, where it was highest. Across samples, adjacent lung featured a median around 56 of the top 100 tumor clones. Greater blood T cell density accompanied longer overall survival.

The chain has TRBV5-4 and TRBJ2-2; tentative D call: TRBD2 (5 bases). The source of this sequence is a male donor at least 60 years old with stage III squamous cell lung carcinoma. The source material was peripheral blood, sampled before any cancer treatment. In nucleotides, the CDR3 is TGTGCCAGCAGCTTGCGGGGTACGGCCGGGGAGCTGTTTTTT. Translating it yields CASSLRGTAGELFF. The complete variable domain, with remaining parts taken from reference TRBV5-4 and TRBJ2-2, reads ETGVTQSPTHLIKTRGQQVTLRCSSQSGHNTVSWYQQALGQGPQFIFQYYREEENGRGNFPPRFSGLQFPNYSSELNVNALELDDSALYLCASSLRGTAGELFFGEGSRLTVL.